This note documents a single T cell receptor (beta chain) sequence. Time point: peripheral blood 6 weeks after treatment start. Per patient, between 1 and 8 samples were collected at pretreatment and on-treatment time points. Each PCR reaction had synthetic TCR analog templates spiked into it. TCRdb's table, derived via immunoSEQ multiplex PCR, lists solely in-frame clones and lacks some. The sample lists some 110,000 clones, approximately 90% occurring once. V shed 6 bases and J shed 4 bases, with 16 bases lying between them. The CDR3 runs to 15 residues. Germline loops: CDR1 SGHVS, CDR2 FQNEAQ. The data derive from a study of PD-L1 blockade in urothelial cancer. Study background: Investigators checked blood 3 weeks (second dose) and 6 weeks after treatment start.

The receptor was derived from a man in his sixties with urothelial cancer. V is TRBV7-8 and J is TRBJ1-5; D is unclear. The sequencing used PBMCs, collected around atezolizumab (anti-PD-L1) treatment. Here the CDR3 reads CASSRVGQTNQPQHF. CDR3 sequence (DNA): TGTGCCAGCAGTCGAGTTGGGCAGACGAATCAGCCCCAGCATTTT.